These 24 T cell receptor beta chains share one sample of origin, sequenced in a study of cytomegalovirus exposure and HLA in healthy donors. The PCR was carried out with 60 Vbeta primers and 13 Jbeta primers. The repertoire was sequenced with immunoSEQ multiplex PCR; TCRdb's copy has only in-frame clones and lacks some. The sample includes roughly 160,000 clones, roughly four fifths of them seen just once. Sample: PBMCs. Receptors were obtained from a woman aged 50 to 60 in good health and CMV-seronegative.

The chain joins TRBV6-5 to TRBJ1-1, with TRBD1 matching over 7 bases. Germline V gives CDR1 MNHEY, CDR2 SVGAGI. J lost 10 bases, V lost 5 bases, and 7 bases had no gene match. The CDR3 has 12 amino acids. CDR3 region: CASSNQQGRAFF. DNA of the CDR3: TGTGCCAGCAGTAATCAACAGGGGCGAGCTTTCTTT.

V usage is TRBV6-5 and J usage is TRBJ2-1; 10 bases match TRBD1. Germline values: CDR1 MNHEY, CDR2 SVGAGI. The CDR3 runs to 15 residues. J lost 9 bases, V lost 5 bases, and 10 bases had no gene match. For the CDR3, the DNA is TGTGCCAGCAGTATAACCGGGACAGGGGTGCGTGAGCAGTTCTTC. Encoded protein: CASSITGTGVREQFF.

V usage is TRBV27 and J usage is TRBJ1-4, with D unresolved. Germline CDR1 reads MNHEY; CDR2 reads SMNVEV (reference sequence). The CDR3 sequence is 14 residues long. The germline V and J ends were trimmed by 7 bases and 6 bases, with 15 bases remaining between them. The DNA for the CDR3 is TGTGCCAGCAAGTATGGGCTTCCCGATGAAAAACTGTTTTTT. This codes for CASKYGLPDEKLFF. Supplemented by reference TRBV27 and TRBJ1-4, the full variable domain reads EAQVTQNPRYLITVTGKKLTVTCSQNMNHEYMSWYRQDPGLGLRQIYYSMNVEVTDKGDVPEGYKVSRKEKRNFPLILESPSPNQTSLYFCASKYGLPDEKLFFGSGTQLSVL.

This clone has only one observation. The gene calls are TRBV11-2 and TRBJ2-1, with D possibly matching TRBD1 (6 bases). The CDR3 runs 14 residues. Germline CDR1 SGHAT, CDR2 FQNNGV. The V and J ends lost 2 bases and 1 base respectively, with 6 bases between them. The chain's CDR3 is CASSLRGSYNEQFF. The CDR3 bases are TGTGCCAGCAGCTTAAGGGGGTCCTACAATGAGCAGTTCTTC.

V gene TRBV6-5 combines with J gene TRBJ1-5, with D perhaps TRBD1 (5 bases). Per the germline V gene, CDR1 is MNHEY and CDR2 is SVGAGI. Trimming stripped 0 bases from V and 7 bases from J, with 13 bases between. The length of the CDR3 is 15 residues. This CDR3 reads CASSYSGRGGQPQHF. In nucleotides, the CDR3 is TGTGCCAGCAGTTACTCGGGGAGGGGAGGCCAGCCCCAGCATTTT.

The rearrangement joins TRBV18 to TRBJ2-3, with 9 bases matching TRBD1. Germline CDR1 and CDR2: KGHSH and LQKENI. The CDR3 contains 14 residues. The V gene end was trimmed by 5 bases and the J gene end by 6 bases; junction bases not matched to a gene: 6. CDR3 region: CASSGGQGLDTQYF. The CDR3, as DNA: TGTGCCAGCTCAGGGGGACAGGGTCTGGATACGCAGTATTTT.

A few counts support this clone. The chain recombines TRBV4-1 with TRBJ2-3, with D perhaps matching TRBD2 (6 bases). Germline V gene sequence: CDR1 MGHRA, CDR2 YSYEKL. The CDR3 is made up of 12 amino acids. Trimming cost V 2 bases and J 9 bases, with 9 bases left between them. This CDR3 is CASSQPLATQYF. DNA for the CDR3: TGCGCCAGCAGCCAACCGCTAGCGACGCAGTATTTT.

The V and J genes are TRBV6-5 and TRBJ1-2; 7 bases map to TRBD1. V lost 10 bases to trimming and J lost 2 bases; unmatched junction nucleotides: 13. The germline gives CDR1 MNHEY, CDR2 SVGAGI. The CDR3 is 15 amino acids. CDR3 DNA: TGTGCCACTGCCAATAAGGACAGGTTCAACTATGGCTACACCTTC. It encodes CATANKDRFNYGYTF.

CDR3 sequence (DNA): TGTGCCAGCAGCGGGACTAGGAACTACAATGAGCAGTTCTTC. This codes for CASSGTRNYNEQFF. This chain uses TRBV28 with TRBJ2-1, with 8 bases matching TRBD2. Looked up from germline, CDR1 is MDHEN and CDR2 is SYDVKM. The CDR3 runs 14 residues. J lost 3 bases, V lost 6 bases, and 4 bases had no gene match.

This clone was found once. V gene TRBV11-2 combines with J gene TRBJ2-1; TRBD1 is a possible D gene (6 bases). The CDR3 has 15 amino acids. Trimming pared 4 bases from V and 8 bases from J, leaving 18 bases between. Looked up from germline, CDR1 is SGHAT and CDR2 is FQNNGV. The CDR3 sequence: CASSSRGGLMDEQFF. The CDR3 DNA reads TGTGCCAGCAGCTCCAGGGGTGGATTAATGGATGAGCAGTTCTTC.

The V call is TRBV2, the J call TRBJ2-3, with TRBD1 matching 8 bases. Germline CDR1 SNHLY, CDR2 FYNNEI. The V and J ends lost 6 bases and 6 bases, in that order; junction bases with no gene match: 8. CDR3 length equals 14 residues. The CDR3 reads CASRGDRGPDTQYF. The CDR3 DNA reads as TGTGCCAGCAGGGGCGACAGGGGCCCTGATACGCAGTATTTT.

The chain employs TRBV11-2 and TRBJ2-1, with 7 bases aligning to TRBD1. The germline CDR1 and CDR2 sequences are SGHAT and FQNNGV. V shed 5 bases and J 3 bases; nucleotides not matched to a gene: 4. The CDR3 covers 14 residues. The CDR3 DNA reads TGTGCCAGCAGCGACAGGGTTCTCTACAATGAGCAGTTCTTC. Protein sequence: CASSDRVLYNEQFF.

The CDR3 sequence is CASSFPTGWGYTF. CDR3 bases: TGTGCCAGCAGCTTCCCGACAGGGTGGGGCTACACCTTC. The chain uses TRBV5-4 and TRBJ1-2; 7 nucleotides match TRBD1. The ends lost 2 bases at V and 8 bases at J; junction bases unmatched: 6. The germline V gene has CDR1 SGHNT and CDR2 YYREEE (reference sequence). The CDR3 is 13 amino acids.

The rearrangement links TRBV10-2 to TRBJ1-1, with TRBD1 identical over 7 bases. The V and J ends lost 6 bases and 1 base, in that order; junction bases with no gene match: 8. Germline-derived CDR1 and CDR2 are WSHSY and SAAADI. This CDR3 is 15 amino acids long. The CDR3 coding sequence is TGCGCCAGCAGAGGAAGGGACAGCGGGAACACTGAAGCTTTCTTT. It specifies CASRGRDSGNTEAFF.

The rearrangement uses TRBV28 and TRBJ2-3; 8 nucleotides line up with TRBD2. Germline V lookup: CDR1 MDHEN, CDR2 SYDVKM. The V segment lost 7 bases and the J segment 4 bases; nucleotides outside the gene matches: 10. The CDR3 length is 15 residues. Here the CDR3 DNA reads TGTGCCAGCAACTCGCCTAGCGGGCCAGCAGATACGCAGTATTTT. Amino acids: CASNSPSGPADTQYF.

The chain carries TRBV5-4 and TRBJ2-7; 7 bases agree with TRBD1. Germline V gene sequence: CDR1 SGHNT, CDR2 YYREEE (reference sequence). The length of the CDR3 is 14 residues. V lost 4 bases to trimming and J lost 6 bases; unmatched junction nucleotides: 10. The DNA of the CDR3 is TGTGCCAGCAGCCCGTTACAGGGGTTCACCGAGCAGTACTTC. Its protein is CASSPLQGFTEQYF. The whole variable domain, filled in from reference TRBV5-4 and TRBJ2-7, reads ETGVTQSPTHLIKTRGQQVTLRCSSQSGHNTVSWYQQALGQGPQFIFQYYREEENGRGNFPPRFSGLQFPNYSSELNVNALELDDSALYLCASSPLQGFTEQYFGPGTRLTVT.

This chain uses TRBV27 with TRBJ2-5; the D gene is possibly TRBD1 (5 bases). Deletions cut 5 bases from V and 0 bases from J, with 7 bases between. The CDR3 spans 13 residues. Germline CDR1 reads MNHEY; CDR2 reads SMNVEV (reference sequence). The CDR3 nucleotides read TGTGCCAGCAGTGACAGAGACCAAGAGACCCAGTACTTC. It translates to CASSDRDQETQYF.

The chain employs TRBV6-1 and TRBJ2-7; 9 bases match TRBD1. CDR1 and CDR2 from the germline V gene are MNHNS and SASEGT. The trim removed 8 bases at V and 3 bases at J, leaving 5 bases unmatched. The CDR3 sequence is 13 residues long. This CDR3 reads CASRDRVDYEQYF. Here the CDR3 DNA reads TGTGCCAGCCGGGACAGGGTGGACTACGAGCAGTACTTC.

The CDR3 is CASSLGTGHQPQHF. The CDR3 nucleotides are TGTGCCAGCAGCCTTGGGACAGGCCATCAGCCCCAGCATTTT. The chain joins TRBV5-6 to TRBJ1-5, with 8 bases aligning to TRBD1. CDR3 length equals 14 residues. CDR1 is SGHDT, CDR2 YYEEEE, per germline. Trimming cost V 4 bases and J 5 bases; bases outside gene matches: 5.

This rearrangement joins TRBV19 to TRBJ1-3; 7 nucleotides align to TRBD1. V lost 7 bases, J lost 2 bases, and 5 bases stayed unmatched. Germline lookup yields CDR1 LNHDA and CDR2 SQIVND (reference sequence). This CDR3 is built from 14 residues. CDR3 in amino acids: CASTETGTGNTIYF. CDR3 bases: TGTGCCAGTACCGAGACAGGGACTGGAAACACCATATATTTT.

This chain joins TRBV28 and TRBJ2-3; 10 bases match TRBD1. The CDR3 extends over 16 amino acids. CDR1 and CDR2 (germline): MDHEN, SYDVKM. V lost 5 bases to trimming and J lost 7 bases; unmatched junction nucleotides: 12. CDR3 sequence (DNA): TGTGCCAGCAGTATAACCTCCGGGACAGGGGAACATACGCAGTATTTT. This translates into CASSITSGTGEHTQYF.

The chain links TRBV6-4 to TRBJ2-2, with D uncertain. Germline CDR1 reads MRHNA; CDR2 reads SNTAGT. Trimming removed 4 bases from V and 1 base from J, with 10 bases in between. This CDR3 spans 15 amino acids. CDR3 amino acids: CASSASTVNTGELFF. CDR3 nucleotides: TGTGCCAGCAGTGCTTCAACGGTGAACACCGGGGAGCTGTTTTTT.

The chain recombines TRBV27 with TRBJ1-4; 9 nucleotides line up with TRBD1. CDR3 length: 15 residues. CDR1 is MNHEY and CDR2 is SMNVEV in the germline V gene (reference sequence). V gave up 5 bases and J gave up 2 bases; unmatched junction bases: 3. The CDR3 is CASSLGTGTNEKLFF. The CDR3 DNA reads as TGTGCCAGCAGTCTAGGGACAGGGACTAATGAAAAACTGTTTTTT.

V usage is TRBV11-2 and J usage is TRBJ2-3, with TRBD2 identical over 7 bases. This CDR3 has 14 amino acids. Germline CDR1 and CDR2: SGHAT and FQNNGV. The CDR3 sequence: CAGGEGQDTDTQYF. The CDR3 DNA reads as TGTGCTGGGGGGGAGGGCCAGGACACAGATACGCAGTATTTT.